Listed below are T cell receptor beta chains from one sample, sequenced in a study of CD8 T cells in Susac syndrome. MiXCR, applied by TCRdb to the immunoSEQ multiplex PCR reads, yields one record per CDR3 protein. This sample has around 46,000 distinct CDR3 sequences, with about 91% found just once. Sequenced material: CD8+ T cells from PBMCs. Every receptor here comes from a human donor in good health. The CDR3 runs from the conserved cysteine through the conserved F or W. D genes are given only for firm matches. Clone size is given for some rows only: seen once, a few or many times, or a class if the clone is expanded.

size	V	J	D	CDR3	DNA
once	TRBV29-1	TRBJ2-1	TRBD1	CSVDGPRTGEDNEQFF	TGCAGCGTTGATGGCCCGAGGACAGGGGAGGACAATGAGCAGTTCTTC
few	TRBV7-6	TRBJ2-1	TRBD2	CASSLQATSGPPGEQFF	TGTGCCAGCAGCTTACAAGCGACTAGCGGACCCCCAGGCGAGCAGTTCTTC
-	TRBV2	TRBJ2-6	TRBD1	CASRPGQGYSGANVLTF	TGTGCCAGCAGACCGGGACAGGGCTACTCTGGGGCCAACGTCCTGACTTTC
-	TRBV7-9	TRBJ2-3	-	CASGGPSTDTQYF	TGTGCCAGCGGAGGGCCCAGCACAGATACGCAGTATTTT
-	TRBV9	TRBJ2-2	TRBD2	CASSGGGRSNTGELFF	TGTGCCAGCAGCGGCGGGGGGCGGAGTAACACCGGGGAGCTGTTTTTT
-	TRBV6-1	TRBJ1-5	-	CASSEERILPSNQPQHF	TGTGCCAGCAGTGAAGAGAGGATCCTCCCGAGCAATCAGCCCCAGCATTTT
-	TRBV3-1	TRBJ2-7	-	CASSRGGDSDYSYEQYF	TGTGCCAGCAGCCGTGGAGGGGATTCTGACTACTCCTACGAGCAGTACTTC
-	TRBV19	TRBJ2-1	TRBD1	CASSITTGGSYNEQFF	TGTGCCAGTAGTATTACTACAGGGGGCTCCTACAATGAGCAGTTCTTC
-	TRBV11-2	TRBJ2-4	-	CASSLRPVAAIKF	TGTGCCAGCAGCTTAAGGCCCGTGGCAGCTATTAAATTC
-	TRBV19	TRBJ2-3	-	CATGDYSDTQYF	TGTGCCACCGGGGATTATTCAGATACGCAGTATTTT
-	TRBV12-3/TRBV12-4	TRBJ2-1	-	CASSLAQRGEAYNEQFF	TGTGCCAGCAGTTTAGCTCAAAGGGGTGAGGCCTACAATGAGCAGTTCTTC
-	TRBV3-1	TRBJ1-1	-	CASSPRQDIRAFF	TGTGCCAGCAGCCCAAGGCAGGACATTAGGGCTTTCTTT
-	TRBV9	TRBJ2-1	TRBD2	CASSVVGVAGTDEQFF	TGTGCCAGCAGCGTAGTGGGGGTAGCGGGCACGGATGAGCAGTTCTTC
-	TRBV6-2/TRBV6-3	TRBJ2-5	TRBD2	CASSPLAGGPKTQYF	TGTGCCAGCAGTCCGCTAGCGGGAGGGCCGAAGACCCAGTACTTC
-	TRBV4-1	TRBJ1-5	-	CASSQDVEQPQHF	TGCGCCAGCAGCCAAGATGTCGAACAGCCCCAGCATTTT
-	TRBV12-5	TRBJ2-3	TRBD1	CASGLALRGQPSTDTQYF	TGTGCTAGTGGTTTGGCCCTGAGGGGACAGCCTAGCACAGATACGCAGTATTTT
-	TRBV21-1	TRBJ1-5	-	CASSPAGLDRKPQHF	TGTGCCAGCAGCCCCGCGGGTTTAGACCGCAAGCCCCAGCATTTT